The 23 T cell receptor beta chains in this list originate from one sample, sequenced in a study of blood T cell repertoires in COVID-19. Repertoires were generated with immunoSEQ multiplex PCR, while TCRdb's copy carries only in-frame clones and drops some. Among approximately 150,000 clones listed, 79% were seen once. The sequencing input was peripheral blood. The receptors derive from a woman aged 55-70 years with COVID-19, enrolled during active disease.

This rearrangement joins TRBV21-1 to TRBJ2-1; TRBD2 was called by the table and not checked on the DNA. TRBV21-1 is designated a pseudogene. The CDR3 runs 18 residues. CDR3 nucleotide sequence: TGTGCCAGCAGCAAAGCACAGGGGACTAGCGGGAGGGCCAATGAGCAGTTCTTC. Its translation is CASSKAQGTSGRANEQFF.

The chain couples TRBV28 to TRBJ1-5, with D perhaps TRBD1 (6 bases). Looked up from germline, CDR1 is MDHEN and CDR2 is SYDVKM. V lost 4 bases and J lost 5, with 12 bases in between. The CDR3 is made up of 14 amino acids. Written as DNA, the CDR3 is TGTGCCAGCAGTTCAGCCAACAGGGATCAGCCCCAGCATTTT. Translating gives CASSSANRDQPQHF.

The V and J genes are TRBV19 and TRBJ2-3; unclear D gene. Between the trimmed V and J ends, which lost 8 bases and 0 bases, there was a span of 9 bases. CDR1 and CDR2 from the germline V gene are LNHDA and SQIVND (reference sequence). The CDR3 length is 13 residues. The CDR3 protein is CASSLPSTDTQYF. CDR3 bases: TGTGCCAGTTCCCTCCCTAGCACAGATACGCAGTATTTT.

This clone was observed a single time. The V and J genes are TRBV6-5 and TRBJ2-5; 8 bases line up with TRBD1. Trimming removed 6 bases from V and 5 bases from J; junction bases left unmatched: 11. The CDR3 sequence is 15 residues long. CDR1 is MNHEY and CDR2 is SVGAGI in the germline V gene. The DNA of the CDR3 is TGTGCCAGCAGCCTAGGACAGGGAAGAGTGGAGACCCAGTACTTC. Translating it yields CASSLGQGRVETQYF.

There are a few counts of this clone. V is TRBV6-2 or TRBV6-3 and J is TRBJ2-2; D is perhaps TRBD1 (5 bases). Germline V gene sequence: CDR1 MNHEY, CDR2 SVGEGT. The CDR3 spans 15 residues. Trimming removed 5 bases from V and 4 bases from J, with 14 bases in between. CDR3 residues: CASSATGQGTGELFF. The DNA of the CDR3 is TGTGCCAGCAGTGCAACCGGACAAGGCACCGGGGAGCTGTTTTTT.

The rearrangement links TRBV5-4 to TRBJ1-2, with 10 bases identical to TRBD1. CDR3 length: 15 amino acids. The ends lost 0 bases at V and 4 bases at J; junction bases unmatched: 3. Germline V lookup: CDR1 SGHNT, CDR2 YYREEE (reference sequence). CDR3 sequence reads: CASSLGQGAVYGYTF. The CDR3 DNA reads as TGTGCCAGCAGCTTGGGACAGGGGGCTGTCTATGGCTACACCTTC.

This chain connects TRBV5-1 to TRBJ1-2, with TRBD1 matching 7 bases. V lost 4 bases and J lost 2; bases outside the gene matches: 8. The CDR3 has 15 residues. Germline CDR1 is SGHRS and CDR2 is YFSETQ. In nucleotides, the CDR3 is TGCGCCAGCAGCCTGGGGACAGCCGGCAACTATGGCTACACCTTC. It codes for CASSLGTAGNYGYTF. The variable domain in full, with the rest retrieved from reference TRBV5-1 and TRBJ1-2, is KAGVTQTPRYLIKTRGQQVTLSCSPISGHRSVSWYQQTPGQGLQFLFEYFSETQRNKGNFPGRFSGRQFSNSRSEMNVSTLELGDSALYLCASSLGTAGNYGYTFGSGTRLTVV.

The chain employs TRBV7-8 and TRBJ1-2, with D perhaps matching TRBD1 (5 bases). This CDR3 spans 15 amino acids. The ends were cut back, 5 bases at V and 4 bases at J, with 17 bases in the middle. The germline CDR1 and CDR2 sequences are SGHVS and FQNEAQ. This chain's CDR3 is CASSRGGTQTYGYTF. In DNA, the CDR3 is TGTGCCAGCAGCCGAGGAGGGACTCAAACCTATGGCTACACCTTC.

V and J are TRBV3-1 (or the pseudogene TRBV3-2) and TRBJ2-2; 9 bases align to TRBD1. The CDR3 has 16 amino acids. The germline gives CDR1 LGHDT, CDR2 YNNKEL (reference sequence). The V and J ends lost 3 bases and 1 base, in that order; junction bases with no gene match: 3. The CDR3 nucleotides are TGTGCCAGCAGCCAGATGGGACAGGGGAACACCGGGGAGCTGTTTTTT. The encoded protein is CASSQMGQGNTGELFF.

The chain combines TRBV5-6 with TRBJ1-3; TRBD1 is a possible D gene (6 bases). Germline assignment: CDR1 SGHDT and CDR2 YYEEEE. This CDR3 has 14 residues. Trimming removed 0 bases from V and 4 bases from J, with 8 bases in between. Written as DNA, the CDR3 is TGTGCCAGCAGCTTGGAGGGGACAGGAAACACCATATATTTT. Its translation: CASSLEGTGNTIYF.

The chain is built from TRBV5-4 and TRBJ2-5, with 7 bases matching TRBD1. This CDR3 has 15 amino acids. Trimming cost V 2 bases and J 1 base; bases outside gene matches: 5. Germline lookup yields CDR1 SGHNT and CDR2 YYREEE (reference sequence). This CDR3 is CASSFMTGPQETQYF. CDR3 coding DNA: TGTGCCAGCAGCTTTATGACAGGGCCCCAAGAGACCCAGTACTTC.

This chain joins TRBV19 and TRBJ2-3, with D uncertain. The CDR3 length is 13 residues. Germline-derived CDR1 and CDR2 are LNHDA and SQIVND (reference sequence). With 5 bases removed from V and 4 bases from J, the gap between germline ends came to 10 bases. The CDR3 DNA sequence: TGTGCCAGTAGTGTCCGACAAGCAGATACGCAGTATTTT. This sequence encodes CASSVRQADTQYF.

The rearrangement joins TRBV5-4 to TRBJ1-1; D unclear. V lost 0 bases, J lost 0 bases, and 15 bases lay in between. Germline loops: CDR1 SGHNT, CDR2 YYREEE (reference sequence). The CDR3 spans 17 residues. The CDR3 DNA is TGTGCCAGCAGCTTGGGAGGGTTTAGTGGGGTGAACACTGAAGCTTTCTTT. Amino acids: CASSLGGFSGVNTEAFF.

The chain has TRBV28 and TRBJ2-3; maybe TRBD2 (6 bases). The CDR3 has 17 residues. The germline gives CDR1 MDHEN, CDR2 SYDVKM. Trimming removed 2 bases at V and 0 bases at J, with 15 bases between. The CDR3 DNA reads TGTGCCAGCAGTTTACTCCCCGCGGGGAAAAGCACAGATACGCAGTATTTT. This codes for CASSLLPAGKSTDTQYF.

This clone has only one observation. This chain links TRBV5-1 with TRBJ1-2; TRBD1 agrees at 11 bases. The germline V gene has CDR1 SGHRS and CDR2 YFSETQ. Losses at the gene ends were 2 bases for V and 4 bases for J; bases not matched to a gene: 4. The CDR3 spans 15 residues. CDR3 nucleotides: TGCGCCAGCAGCTTAGGACAGGGGGCAGGCTATGGCTACACCTTC. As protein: CASSLGQGAGYGYTF.

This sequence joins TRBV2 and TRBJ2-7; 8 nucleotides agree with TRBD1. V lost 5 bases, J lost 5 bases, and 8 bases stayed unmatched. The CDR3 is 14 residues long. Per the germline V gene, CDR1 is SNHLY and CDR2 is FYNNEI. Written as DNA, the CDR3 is TGTGCCAGCAGTAAACGGACAGGGAAGAACGAGCAGTACTTC. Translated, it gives CASSKRTGKNEQYF.

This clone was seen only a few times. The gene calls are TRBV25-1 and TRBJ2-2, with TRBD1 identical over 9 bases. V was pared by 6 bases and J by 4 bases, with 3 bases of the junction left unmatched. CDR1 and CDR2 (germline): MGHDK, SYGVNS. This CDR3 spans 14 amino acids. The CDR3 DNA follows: TGTGCCAGCAGCGACAGGGGGGTCACCGGGGAGCTGTTTTTT. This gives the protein CASSDRGVTGELFF. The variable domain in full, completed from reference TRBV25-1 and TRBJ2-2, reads EADIYQTPRYLVIGTGKKITLECSQTMGHDKMYWYQQDPGMELHLIHYSYGVNSTEKGDLSSESTVSRIRTEHFPLTLESARPSHTSQYLCASSDRGVTGELFFGEGSRLTVL.

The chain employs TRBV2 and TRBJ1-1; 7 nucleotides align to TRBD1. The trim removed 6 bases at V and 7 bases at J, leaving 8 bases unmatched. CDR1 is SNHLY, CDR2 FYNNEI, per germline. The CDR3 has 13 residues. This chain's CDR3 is CASSETGYGEAFF. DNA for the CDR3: TGTGCCAGCAGCGAGACAGGGTACGGTGAAGCTTTCTTT.

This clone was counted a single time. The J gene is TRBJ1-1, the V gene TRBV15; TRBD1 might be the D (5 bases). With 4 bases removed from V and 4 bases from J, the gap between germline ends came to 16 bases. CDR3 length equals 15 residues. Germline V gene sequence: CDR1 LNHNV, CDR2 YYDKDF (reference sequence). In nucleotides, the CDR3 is TGTGCCACCAGCACAGCTGGGTTGGGGCGCACTGAAGCTTTCTTT. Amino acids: CATSTAGLGRTEAFF.

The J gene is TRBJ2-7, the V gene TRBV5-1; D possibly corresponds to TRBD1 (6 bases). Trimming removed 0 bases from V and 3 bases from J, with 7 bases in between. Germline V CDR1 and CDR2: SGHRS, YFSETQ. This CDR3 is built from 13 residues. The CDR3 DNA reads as TGCGCCAGCAGCTTGGAAGGGGGCTACGAGCAGTACGTC. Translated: CASSLEGGYEQYV.

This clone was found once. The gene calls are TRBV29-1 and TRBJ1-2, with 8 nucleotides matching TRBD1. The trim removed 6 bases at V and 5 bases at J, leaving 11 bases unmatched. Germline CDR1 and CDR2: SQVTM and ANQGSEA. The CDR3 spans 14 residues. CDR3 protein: CSVVPGQAAYGYTF. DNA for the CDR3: TGCAGCGTCGTACCGGGACAGGCAGCATATGGCTACACCTTC. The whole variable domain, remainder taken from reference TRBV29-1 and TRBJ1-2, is SAVISQKPSRDICQRGTSLTIQCQVDSQVTMMFWYRQQPGQSLTLIATANQGSEATYESGFVIDKFPISRPNLTFSTLTVSNMSPEDSSIYLCSVVPGQAAYGYTFGSGTRLTVV.

The CDR3 sequence is CASSFNNSPLHF. CDR3 in DNA: TGTGCCAGCAGTTTTAATAATTCACCCCTCCACTTT. The rearrangement uses TRBV27 and TRBJ1-6, with D unresolved. The CDR3 has 12 amino acids. Trimming removed 3 bases from V and 5 bases from J, with 2 bases in between. Germline V lookup: CDR1 MNHEY, CDR2 SMNVEV (reference sequence).

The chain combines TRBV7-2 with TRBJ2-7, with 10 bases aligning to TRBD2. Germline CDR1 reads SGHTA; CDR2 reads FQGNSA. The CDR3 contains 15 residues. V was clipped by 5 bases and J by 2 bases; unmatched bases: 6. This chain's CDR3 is CASSQGLARTYEQYF. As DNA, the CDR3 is TGTGCCAGCAGCCAGGGACTAGCGAGAACCTACGAGCAGTACTTC.